One sample yielded the 28 T cell receptor beta chains listed below, sequenced in a study of PD-L1 blockade in urothelial cancer. Profiled with immunoSEQ multiplex PCR; TCRdb holds only in-frame clones, not every one. The sample has tens of thousands of clones, approximately 80% seen once. The sample consisted of PBMCs, taken around atezolizumab (anti-PD-L1) treatment. The receptors were gathered from a man between 65 and 80 years old with urothelial cancer.

CDR3 amino acids: CASSSEQANEQFF. CDR3 DNA sequence: TGTGCCAGCAGCTCGGAACAGGCGAATGAGCAGTTCTTC. The chain is built from TRBV5-5 and TRBJ2-1, with D maybe TRBD1 (5 bases). Trimming left V 3 bases short and J 7 bases short, with 11 bases between. Looked up from germline, CDR1 is SGHKS and CDR2 is YYEKEE (reference sequence). The CDR3 has 13 residues.

V usage is TRBV6-5 and J usage is TRBJ2-3; perhaps TRBD2 as D (6 bases). Germline-derived CDR1 and CDR2 are MNHEY and SVGAGI. CDR3 length equals 16 residues. V was shortened by 2 bases and J by 0 bases, with 12 bases between the two germline ends. The CDR3 nucleotides read TGTGCCAGCAGTTACCGGGGACTTGCTAGCACAGATACGCAGTATTTT. Translation gives CASSYRGLASTDTQYF.

The rearrangement uses TRBV5-6 and TRBJ1-2; possibly TRBD1 for D (6 bases). The V gene's germline CDR1 is SGHDT and CDR2 YYEEEE. There are 13 residues in the CDR3. Trimming removed 3 bases at V and 5 bases at J, with 11 bases between. The CDR3 protein is CASSSGGEYGYTF. The CDR3 nucleotides read TGTGCCAGCAGCTCTGGGGGCGAATATGGCTACACCTTC.

V usage is TRBV9 and J usage is TRBJ2-1, with TRBD2 as a possible D gene (6 bases). This CDR3 has 16 residues. Trimming left V 4 bases short and J 0 bases short, with 14 bases between. Germline values: CDR1 SGDLS, CDR2 YYNGEE. CDR3 loop: CASSSPRGSSYNEQFF. The CDR3 bases are TGTGCCAGCAGCTCCCCCCGGGGGAGCTCCTACAATGAGCAGTTCTTC.

The V call is TRBV25-1, the J call TRBJ2-1, with TRBD2 identical over 7 bases. The CDR3 extends over 16 amino acids. Trimming at V came to 7 bases and at J to 6 bases, leaving 15 bases not matched to a gene. The germline CDR1 and CDR2 sequences are MGHDK and SYGVNS. CDR3: CASTRGGGGIANEQFF. In DNA, the CDR3 is TGTGCCAGCACCCGCGGGGGAGGCGGGATCGCCAATGAGCAGTTCTTC. The variable domain in full, with the rest retrieved from reference TRBV25-1 and TRBJ2-1, is EADIYQTPRYLVIGTGKKITLECSQTMGHDKMYWYQQDPGMELHLIHYSYGVNSTEKGDLSSESTVSRIRTEHFPLTLESARPSHTSQYLCASTRGGGGIANEQFFGPGTRLTVL.

The CDR3 DNA reads TGTGCCAGCAGCCAAGTATCCAGGGGACTAGCGGGCCTCTACGAGCAGTACTTC. Translated: CASSQVSRGLAGLYEQYF. V and J are TRBV14 and TRBJ2-7; 12 nucleotides line up with TRBD2. V was pared by 1 base and J by 3 bases, with 10 bases of the junction left unmatched. CDR3 size: 18 residues. The germline gives CDR1 SGHDN, CDR2 FVKESK.

V usage is TRBV6-1 and J usage is TRBJ1-5; D is unresolved. The V end was cut by 6 bases, the J end by 0 bases, with 12 bases between. The germline CDR1 and CDR2 sequences are MNHNS and SASEGT. The CDR3 contains 15 residues. DNA of the CDR3: TGTGCCAGCAGGAAGGTTGGAGATAGCAATCAGCCCCAGCATTTT. This gives the protein CASRKVGDSNQPQHF.

V usage is TRBV27 and J usage is TRBJ2-2; D may be TRBD2 (6 bases). Between the trimmed V and J ends, which lost 6 bases and 2 bases, there was a span of 16 bases. Germline-derived CDR1 and CDR2 are MNHEY and SMNVEV (reference sequence). The CDR3 runs to 16 residues. As DNA, the CDR3 is TGTGCCAGCAGACGGTGGTCGGGACTTAACACCGGGGAGCTGTTTTTT. Residues: CASRRWSGLNTGELFF.

The rearrangement joins TRBV19 to TRBJ1-1; 8 nucleotides line up with TRBD1. Unmatched junction bases numbered 15, after V lost 5 bases and J lost 4 bases. CDR1 and CDR2 from the germline V gene are LNHDA and SQIVND (reference sequence). CDR3 length: 17 residues. CDR3 region: CASSDLFQRQGSTEAFF. CDR3 DNA sequence: TGTGCCAGTAGTGATTTATTTCAGCGACAGGGGAGCACTGAAGCTTTCTTT.

The chain couples TRBV18 to TRBJ2-3; D is ambiguous. Germline CDR1 KGHSH, CDR2 LQKENI. The CDR3 runs to 14 residues. V was cut by 8 bases and J by 0 bases, with 12 bases left in between. The chain's CDR3 is CASLDGTSTDTQYF. In nucleotides, the CDR3 is TGTGCCAGCCTAGACGGTACTAGCACAGATACGCAGTATTTT.

The gene calls are TRBV6-6 and TRBJ2-7; 9 bases line up with TRBD1. Trimming at V came to 6 bases and at J to 2 bases, leaving 11 bases not matched to a gene. Germline CDR1 MNHNY, CDR2 SVGAGI (reference sequence). The length of the CDR3 is 16 residues. The CDR3: CASRDRGGGVTYEQYF. CDR3 nucleotides: TGTGCCAGCAGGGACAGGGGTGGCGGGGTTACCTACGAGCAGTACTTC.

The chain joins TRBV2 to TRBJ2-3; 11 bases are a match to TRBD2. V shed 3 bases, J shed 9 bases, and the junction held 8 bases outside the gene matches. CDR1 SNHLY and CDR2 FYNNEI come from the germline V gene. CDR3 length equals 15 residues. The CDR3 sequence: CASSDETSGKETQYF. The CDR3, as DNA: TGTGCCAGCAGTGATGAGACTAGCGGGAAGGAGACGCAGTATTTT.

The chain is built from TRBV7-2 and TRBJ2-3; no clear D gene. V lost 2 bases, J lost 3 bases, and 6 bases lay in between. There are 13 residues in the CDR3. Germline V lookup: CDR1 SGHTA, CDR2 FQGNSA. CDR3 bases: TGTGCCAGCAGCTTAAGCTCGACAGATACGCAGTATTTT. Residues: CASSLSSTDTQYF.

The chain is built from TRBV27 and TRBJ2-5; a weak D match, TRBD1 (6 bases). The CDR3 consists of 19 residues. The V gene lost 2 bases and the J gene lost 5 bases, with 27 bases spanning the gap. Germline V gives CDR1 MNHEY, CDR2 SMNVEV (reference sequence). The CDR3 reads CASSLRRTATITSLETQYF. The CDR3 DNA reads TGTGCCAGCAGTTTAAGGAGGACAGCGACTATCACAAGTTTGGAGACCCAGTACTTC.

V gene TRBV6-5 combines with J gene TRBJ2-1, with TRBD2 matching over 10 bases. The V segment lost 7 bases and the J segment 0 bases; nucleotides outside the gene matches: 0. CDR3 length: 14 amino acids. Looked up from germline, CDR1 is MNHEY and CDR2 is SVGAGI. The CDR3 sequence: CASKREGSYNEQFF. Here the CDR3 DNA reads TGTGCCAGCAAGCGGGAGGGCTCCTACAATGAGCAGTTCTTC.

This chain links TRBV7-8 with TRBJ2-2; D is undetermined. The V gene's germline CDR1 is SGHVS and CDR2 FQNEAQ. V was shortened by 5 bases and J by 3 bases, with 13 bases between the two germline ends. This CDR3 spans 15 amino acids. In DNA, the CDR3 is TGTGCCAGCAGCCCAGAGGCTAGTTACACCGGGGAGCTGTTTTTT. Protein sequence: CASSPEASYTGELFF.

The chain recombines TRBV7-6 with TRBJ2-1; TRBD2 is a possible D gene (5 bases). The V gene's germline CDR1 is SGHVS and CDR2 FNYEAQ. The V end was cut by 4 bases, the J end by 13 bases, with 14 bases between. The length of the CDR3 is 12 residues. CDR3: CASSSPSGYQFF. CDR3 DNA sequence: TGTGCCAGCAGCTCCCCCTCGGGGTATCAGTTCTTC.

This chain uses TRBV11-2 with TRBJ1-1; 7 nucleotides line up with TRBD1. Losses at the gene ends were 6 bases for V and 1 base for J; bases not matched to a gene: 8. The CDR3 has 15 amino acids. Germline V gene data show CDR1 as SGHAT and CDR2 as FQNNGV. The DNA for the CDR3 is TGTGCCAGCAGGCCTACAGGGGCCCCGAACACTGAAGCTTTCTTT. Translating gives CASRPTGAPNTEAFF. Full variable domain (outside the CDR3, taken from reference TRBV11-2 and TRBJ1-1): EAGVAQSPRYKIIEKRQSVAFWCNPISGHATLYWYQQILGQGPKLLIQFQNNGVVDDSQLPKDRFSAERLKGVDSTLKIQPAKLEDSAVYLCASRPTGAPNTEAFFGQGTRLTVV.

This chain links TRBV28 with TRBJ2-7, with TRBD2 matching 15 bases. The CDR3 is 16 residues long. CDR1 is MDHEN and CDR2 is SYDVKM in the germline V gene. Trimming removed 7 bases from V and 4 bases from J; junction bases left unmatched: 8. The CDR3 spells CASTDPGLAGGYEQYF. The CDR3 nucleotides are TGTGCCAGCACCGATCCGGGACTAGCGGGAGGTTACGAGCAGTACTTC.

V usage is TRBV28 and J usage is TRBJ2-2; D uncertain. With 7 bases removed from V and 7 bases from J, the gap between germline ends came to 13 bases. CDR1 and CDR2 (germline): MDHEN, SYDVKM. This CDR3 has 13 amino acids. The CDR3 DNA reads as TGTGCCAGCACCCGGAGTTTAGACGGGGAGCTGTTTTTT. It translates to CASTRSLDGELFF.

V is TRBV28 and J is TRBJ2-1; possible D gene TRBD1, 7 bases. The CDR3 extends over 15 amino acids. The germline V gene has CDR1 MDHEN and CDR2 SYDVKM. V lost 7 bases, J lost 8 bases, and 21 bases lay in between. The CDR3 protein is CASTPEGARVYEQFF. The CDR3 region has the DNA TGTGCCAGCACCCCGGAGGGGGCGAGGGTCTATGAGCAGTTCTTC.

This clone has just a few counts. V and J are TRBV5-6 and TRBJ1-1, with TRBD1 matching 8 bases. CDR3 length equals 15 residues. V trimming: 5 bases; J trimming: 1 base; junction bases outside the gene matches: 7. Germline V gene data show CDR1 as SGHDT and CDR2 as YYEEEE. The CDR3 nucleotides are TGTGCCAGCAGGTCTAACAGGGGGTGGAACACTGAAGCTTTCTTT. Protein product: CASRSNRGWNTEAFF.

The CDR3 nucleotides read TGTGCCACCAGCAGAGATCCAGGACAGCACTACGAGCAGTACTTC. This gives the protein CATSRDPGQHYEQYF. This chain links TRBV15 with TRBJ2-7, with D maybe TRBD1 (6 bases). The CDR3 has 15 residues. The germline CDR1 and CDR2 sequences are LNHNV and YYDKDF (reference sequence). V shed 0 bases and J shed 3 bases, with 12 bases lying between them.

The chain links TRBV2 to TRBJ1-2; TRBD1 is a possible D gene (6 bases). Per germline, CDR1 SNHLY and CDR2 FYNNEI. This CDR3 contains 15 residues. With 5 bases removed from V and 8 bases from J, the gap between germline ends came to 21 bases. CDR3 coding DNA: TGTGCCAGCAGTCTACAGGGAGATAATGCGGTGGGCTACACCTTC. Protein: CASSLQGDNAVGYTF.

This clone was counted a single time. The gene calls are TRBV19 and TRBJ1-2, with 9 bases aligning to TRBD1. CDR1 is LNHDA and CDR2 is SQIVND in the germline V gene (reference sequence). The CDR3 is made up of 13 amino acids. Losses at the gene ends were 6 bases for V and 8 bases for J; bases not matched to a gene: 7. The CDR3 region has the DNA TGTGCCAGTAGACCACAGGGGGCGGACGGCTACACCTTC. This gives the protein CASRPQGADGYTF.

Here the CDR3 reads CASNPIGQGNTEAFF. CDR3 coding DNA: TGCGCCAGCAACCCTATAGGACAGGGGAACACTGAAGCTTTCTTT. V is TRBV4-1 and J is TRBJ1-1; TRBD1 aligns across 8 bases. Germline V gene data show CDR1 as MGHRA and CDR2 as YSYEKL. The J segment lost 1 base and the V segment lost 7 bases, leaving 8 bases of the junction unmatched. The CDR3 has 15 residues.

The chain has TRBV7-8 and TRBJ2-7; tentatively, D is TRBD1 (6 bases). The V gene's germline CDR1 is SGHVS and CDR2 FQNEAQ. The CDR3 runs 13 residues. The ends were cut back, 5 bases at V and 1 base at J, with 9 bases in the middle. The CDR3 here is CASSHGQSYEQYF. In DNA form, the CDR3 reads TGTGCCAGCAGCCACGGACAGTCCTACGAGCAGTACTTC.

The chain combines TRBV6-6 with TRBJ1-1, with 7 positions matching TRBD1. CDR1 is MNHNY and CDR2 is SVGAGI in the germline V gene (reference sequence). This CDR3 has 13 residues. V was clipped by 4 bases and J by 4 bases; unmatched bases: 3. Written as DNA, the CDR3 is TGTGCCAGCAGTTTCCAGGGGGGCACTGAAGCTTTCTTT. Translating gives CASSFQGGTEAFF.